This T cell receptor (beta chain) is from a study of identical twins. Germline assignment: CDR1 DFQATT and CDR2 SNEGSKA (reference sequence). The CDR3 length is 12 residues. V was cut by 7 bases and J by 2 bases, with 11 bases left in between. This clonotype was picked up a small number of times. From the 5' RACE reads, TCRdb called clonotypes with MiXCR, one entry per CDR3 protein. The table records 500,000 to 600,000 distinct CDR3 sequences, roughly 21% of them present only once. The same sample was also studied in work on T cells expressing NK-cell markers.

The specimen sequenced was CD4+ T cells sorted from blood. This chain links TRBV20-1 with TRBJ1-2; a possible D gene is TRBD1 (6 bases). The sequence was obtained from a woman aged 18 to 35 in good health. This CDR3 is CSGIQGNYGYTF. CDR3 nucleotide sequence: TGCAGTGGCATACAGGGAAACTATGGCTACACCTTC.